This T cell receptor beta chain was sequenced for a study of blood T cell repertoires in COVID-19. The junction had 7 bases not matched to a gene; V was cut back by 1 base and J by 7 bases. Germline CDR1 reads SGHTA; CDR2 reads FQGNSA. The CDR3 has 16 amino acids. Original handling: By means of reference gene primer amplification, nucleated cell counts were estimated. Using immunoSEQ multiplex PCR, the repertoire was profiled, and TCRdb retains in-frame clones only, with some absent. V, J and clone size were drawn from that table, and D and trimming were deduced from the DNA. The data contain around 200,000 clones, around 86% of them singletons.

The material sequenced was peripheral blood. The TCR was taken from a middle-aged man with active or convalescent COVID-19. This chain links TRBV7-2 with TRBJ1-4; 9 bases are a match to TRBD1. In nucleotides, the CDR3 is TGTGCCAGCAGCTTAGGAGCCGGGACAGGGAGTGAAAAACTGTTTTTT. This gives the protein CASSLGAGTGSEKLFF.